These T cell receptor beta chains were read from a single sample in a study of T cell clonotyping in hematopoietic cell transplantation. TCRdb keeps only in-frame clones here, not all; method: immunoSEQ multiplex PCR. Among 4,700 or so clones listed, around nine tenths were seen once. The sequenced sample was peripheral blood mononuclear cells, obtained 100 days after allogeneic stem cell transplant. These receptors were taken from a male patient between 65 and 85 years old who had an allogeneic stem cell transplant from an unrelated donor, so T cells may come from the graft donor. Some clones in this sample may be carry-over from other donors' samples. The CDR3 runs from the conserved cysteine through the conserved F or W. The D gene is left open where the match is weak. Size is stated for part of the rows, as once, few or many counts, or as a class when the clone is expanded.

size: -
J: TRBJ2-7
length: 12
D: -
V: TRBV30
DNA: TGTGCCTTAAAAGCTGATCCCTACGAGCAGTACTTC
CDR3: CALKADPYEQYF

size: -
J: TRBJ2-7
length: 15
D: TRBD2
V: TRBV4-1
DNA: TGCGCCAGCAGCCAAGGACTAGCGGGCCTCTACGAGCAGTACTTC
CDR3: CASSQGLAGLYEQYF

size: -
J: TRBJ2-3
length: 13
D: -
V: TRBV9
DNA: TGTGCCAGCAGCGCTTCATCCACAGATACGCAGTATTTT
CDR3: CASSASSTDTQYF

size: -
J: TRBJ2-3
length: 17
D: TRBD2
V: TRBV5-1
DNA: TGCGCCAGCAGCGTAGCCCCGACTAGCGGGATTGGAGATACGCAGTATTTT
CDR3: CASSVAPTSGIGDTQYF

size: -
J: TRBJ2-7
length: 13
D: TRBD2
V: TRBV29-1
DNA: TGCAGCGTTGAACTAGCGGTAACCTACGAGCAGTACTTC
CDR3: CSVELAVTYEQYF

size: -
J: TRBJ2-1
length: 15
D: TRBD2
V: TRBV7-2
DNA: TGTGCCAGCAGCAAAGGACTAGCGGGAGTTCAGGAGCAGTTCTTC
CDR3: CASSKGLAGVQEQFF

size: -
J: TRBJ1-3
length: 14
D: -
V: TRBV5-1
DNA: TGCGCCAGCAGCTTAGAGGGACTAGGAAACACCATATATTTT
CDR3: CASSLEGLGNTIYF

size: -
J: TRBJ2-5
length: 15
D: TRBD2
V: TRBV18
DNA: TGTGCCAGCTCACTAACTAGCGGGTCCCAAGAGACCCAGTACTTC
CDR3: CASSLTSGSQETQYF

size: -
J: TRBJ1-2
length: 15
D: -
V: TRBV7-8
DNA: TGTGCCAGCAGCTTAGTTGGGGGAGGGGGTTATGGCTACACCTTC
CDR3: CASSLVGGGGYGYTF

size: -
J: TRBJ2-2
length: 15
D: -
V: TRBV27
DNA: TGTGCCAGCAGTGATTTGGTTCCAGGCACCGGGGAGCTGTTTTTT
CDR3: CASSDLVPGTGELFF

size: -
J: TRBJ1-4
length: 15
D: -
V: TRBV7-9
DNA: TGTGCCAGCAGCTTAGAGTCTACGAGAGGAGAAAAACTGTTTTTT
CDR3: CASSLESTRGEKLFF

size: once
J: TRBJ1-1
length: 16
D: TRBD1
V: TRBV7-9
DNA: TGTGCCAGCAGCCCCCCCGGACAGGGGGCTTTCACTGAAGCTTTCTTT
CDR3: CASSPPGQGAFTEAFF

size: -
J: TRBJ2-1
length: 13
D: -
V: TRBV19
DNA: TGTGCCAGTAGTCGTATAGGGGGGAGTGAGCAGTTCTTC
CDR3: CASSRIGGSEQFF

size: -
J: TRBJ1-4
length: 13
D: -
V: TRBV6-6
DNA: TGTGCCAGCAGTCTAGAAGTCGGGGAAAAACTGTTTTTT
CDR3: CASSLEVGEKLFF

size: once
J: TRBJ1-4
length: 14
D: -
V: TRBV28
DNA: TGTGCCAGCAGTTTGGCGGGGAGTGGGGAAAAACTGTTTTTT
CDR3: CASSLAGSGEKLFF

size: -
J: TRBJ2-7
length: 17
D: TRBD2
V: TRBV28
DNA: TGTGCCAGCAGTTCCGGGGGGGGGCGCGGATTAATGAAAGAGCAGTACTTC
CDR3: CASSSGGGRGLMKEQYF

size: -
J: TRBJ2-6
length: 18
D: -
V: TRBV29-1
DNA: TGCAGCGTTGAATTTGCGAGACAAGCCACCTCTGGGGCCAACGTCCTGACTTTC
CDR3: CSVEFARQATSGANVLTF

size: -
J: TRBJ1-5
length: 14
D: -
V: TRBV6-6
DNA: TGTGCCAGCAGTGCGACACCGGGAAATCAGCCCCAGCATTTT
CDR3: CASSATPGNQPQHF

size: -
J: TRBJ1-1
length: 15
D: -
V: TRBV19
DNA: TGTGCCAGTAGTACCACTGAGACAGTGAACACTGAAGCTTTCTTT
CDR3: CASSTTETVNTEAFF

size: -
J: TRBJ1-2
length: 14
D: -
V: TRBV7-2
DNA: TGTGCCAGCAGCTTAGACCCCGGGGGCTATGGCTACACCTTC
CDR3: CASSLDPGGYGYTF

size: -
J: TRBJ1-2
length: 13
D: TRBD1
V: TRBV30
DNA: TGTGCCGAAAAGACAGGGGCGGACTATGGCTACACCTTC
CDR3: CAEKTGADYGYTF

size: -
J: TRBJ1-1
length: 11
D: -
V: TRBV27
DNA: TGTGCCAGCAGGGACCTAACTGAAGCTTTCTTT
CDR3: CASRDLTEAFF

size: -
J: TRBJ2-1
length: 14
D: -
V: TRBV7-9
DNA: TGTGCCAGCAGCGCATTCACAGGGTCCAATGAGCAGTTCTTC
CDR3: CASSAFTGSNEQFF

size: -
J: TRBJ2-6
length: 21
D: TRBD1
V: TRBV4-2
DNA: TGTGCCAGCAGCCAAGATCCAACGTCGGACAGGGGATCTACTGGGGCCAACGTCCTGACTTTC
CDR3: CASSQDPTSDRGSTGANVLTF

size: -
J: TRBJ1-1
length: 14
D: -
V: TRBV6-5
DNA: TGTGCCAGCAGTACCTTTGGGGGCGGCACTGAAGCTTTCTTT
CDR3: CASSTFGGGTEAFF

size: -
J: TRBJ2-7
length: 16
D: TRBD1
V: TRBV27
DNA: TGTGCCAGCAGTCCTTTAACAGGGGAATTTTGGGTCGAGCAGTACTTC
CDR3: CASSPLTGEFWVEQYF

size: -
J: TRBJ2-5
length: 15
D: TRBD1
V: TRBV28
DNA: TGTGCCAGCAGAACGCGACAGGGGGCTTTGGAGACCCAGTACTTC
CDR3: CASRTRQGALETQYF

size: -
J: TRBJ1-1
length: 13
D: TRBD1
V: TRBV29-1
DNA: TGCAGCGCAAAGCGACAGGGACACACTGAAGCTTTCTTT
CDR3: CSAKRQGHTEAFF